What follows are 31 T cell receptor beta chains derived from one specimen sequenced in a study of neurological immune-mediated disorders. MiXCR, applied by TCRdb to the 5' RACE reads, yields one record per CDR3 protein. The data contain just under 45,000 distinct CDR3 sequences, about 12% of them seen just once; the ten biggest clones take up about 1.3%. Sample: PBMCs. The origin of the receptors is a female donor in good health.

This clonotype was found many times. The gene calls are TRBV7-9 and TRBJ1-1, with unresolved D. V was trimmed by 5 bases and J by 5 bases, leaving 15 bases between them. CDR1 and CDR2 (germline): SEHNR, FQNEAQ (reference sequence). The CDR3 totals 14 residues. The CDR3 DNA sequence: TGTGCCAGCAGCCTCTCAGGAGGGCGGACTGAAGCTTTCTTT. The encoded protein is CASSLSGGRTEAFF. Supplemented by reference TRBV7-9 and TRBJ1-1, the full variable domain reads DTGVSQNPRHKITKRGQNVTFRCDPISEHNRLYWYRQTLGQGPEFLTYFQNEAQLEKSRLLSDRFSAERPKGSFSTLEIQRTEQGDSAMYLCASSLSGGRTEAFFGQGTRLTVV.

V and J are TRBV5-6 and TRBJ2-2; D gene ambiguous. V lost 2 bases and J lost 4, with 6 bases in between. In germline, CDR1 is SGHDT, CDR2 YYEEEE. CDR3 length: 13 residues. Written as DNA, the CDR3 is TGTGCCAGCAGCTTCCGTACCACCGGGGAGCTGTTTTTT. Its translation is CASSFRTTGELFF.

This clonotype has more than one count but fewer than ten. The CDR3 DNA reads TGTGCCAGTAGCATCGGGACAGGTGGCTACACCTTC. This codes for CASSIGTGGYTF. V usage is TRBV19 and J usage is TRBJ1-2, with 8 bases aligning to TRBD1. After removal of 6 bases from V and 7 bases from J, the junction contained 4 bases not matched to a gene. This CDR3 is built from 12 residues. Per the germline V gene, CDR1 is LNHDA and CDR2 is SQIVND (reference sequence).

This clonotype was counted many times. This chain links TRBV5-1 with TRBJ1-4, with D perhaps TRBD1 (5 bases). CDR1 SGHRS and CDR2 YFSETQ come from the germline V gene. Deletions cut 4 bases from V and 8 bases from J, with 18 bases between. The CDR3 runs 15 residues. As DNA, the CDR3 is TGCGCCAGCAGCGAACGGGCCTCGGGGGACGAAAAACTGTTTTTT. It is translated as CASSERASGDEKLFF.

In this sample, this clonotype turned up many times. The gene calls are TRBV7-8 and TRBJ2-7; D is unclear. The CDR3 is 12 residues long. The V end was cut by 5 bases, the J end by 2 bases, with 7 bases between. Germline V gene data show CDR1 as SGHVS and CDR2 as FQNEAQ. The DNA for the CDR3 is TGTGCCAGCAGCGCCAACCCCTACGAGCAGTACTTC. Its translation is CASSANPYEQYF.

This clonotype was seen ten or more times. This chain uses TRBV7-9 with TRBJ2-5; TRBD1 agrees at 8 bases. With 5 bases clipped from V and 5 bases from J, the junction kept 4 bases outside the gene matches. Looked up from germline, CDR1 is SEHNR and CDR2 is FQNEAQ (reference sequence). The CDR3 consists of 13 residues. CDR3 in DNA: TGTGCCAGCAGCCCCGGACAGGGCGAGACCCAGTACTTC. Protein: CASSPGQGETQYF.

This clonotype has ten or more counts. The rearrangement links TRBV11-2 to TRBJ2-2; 8 bases line up with TRBD2. The CDR3 is 15 residues long. Germline-derived CDR1 and CDR2 are SGHAT and FQNNGV. The V segment lost 3 bases and the J segment 3 bases; nucleotides outside the gene matches: 3. In DNA, the CDR3 is TGTGCCAGCAGCTTGGGCGGGGGGTACACCGGGGAGCTGTTTTTT. This encodes CASSLGGGYTGELFF. The full variable domain, rest sourced from reference TRBV11-2 and TRBJ2-2, is EAGVAQSPRYKIIEKRQSVAFWCNPISGHATLYWYQQILGQGPKLLIQFQNNGVVDDSQLPKDRFSAERLKGVDSTLKIQPAKLEDSAVYLCASSLGGGYTGELFFGEGSRLTVL.

This clonotype was found a few times. The CDR3 here is CASSAQGGSYNEQFF. The CDR3 coding sequence is TGTGCCAGCAGCGCACAGGGGGGGTCCTACAATGAGCAGTTCTTC. The rearrangement links TRBV7-6 to TRBJ2-1; D perhaps matches TRBD1 (8 bases). CDR1 and CDR2 (germline): SGHVS, FNYEAQ. This CDR3 has 15 amino acids. The ends were cut back, 5 bases at V and 1 base at J, with 12 bases in the middle.

This clonotype was observed many times. The J gene is TRBJ2-5, the V gene TRBV20-1, with D possibly TRBD2 on 8 matching bases. The germline V gene encodes CDR1 DFQATT and CDR2 SNEGSKA (reference sequence). This CDR3 contains 15 residues. V shed 6 bases and J shed 5 bases, with 22 bases lying between them. The CDR3 here is CSAPGGLGGWETQYF. The CDR3 DNA is TGCAGTGCCCCCGGGGGACTAGGGGGCTGGGAGACCCAGTACTTC.

Many counts were recorded for this clonotype. This chain links TRBV5-1 with TRBJ2-5; 9 bases line up with TRBD2. CDR3 length: 17 amino acids. Trimming at V came to 1 base and at J to 9 bases, leaving 16 bases not matched to a gene. In germline, CDR1 is SGHRS, CDR2 YFSETQ. CDR3 sequence reads: CASSLSPASGTKEAQYF. The CDR3 DNA reads as TGCGCCAGCAGCTTGTCCCCCGCTAGCGGGACTAAGGAGGCCCAGTACTTC.

In this sample, this clonotype turned up many times. The chain has TRBV20-1 and TRBJ1-3, with D uncertain. The V and J ends lost 1 base and 0 bases respectively, with 13 bases between them. In germline, CDR1 is DFQATT, CDR2 SNEGSKA (reference sequence). The CDR3 spans 16 residues. CDR3 coding DNA: TGCAGTGCTAGAGGGCCTCAGGTCCCCTCTGGAAACACCATATATTTT. Translating it yields CSARGPQVPSGNTIYF.

In regard to this clonotype: This may stem from a read error, because a much larger clone lies one nucleotide away. The DNA of the CDR3 is TGTGCCAGCCTCGGCCACGAGACCCAGTACTTC. It is translated as CASLGHETQYF. The genes are TRBV9 and TRBJ2-5; D is uncertain. The ends were cut back, 7 bases at V and 5 bases at J, with 9 bases in the middle. The CDR3 is 11 residues long. From germline, CDR1 is SGDLS and CDR2 YYNGEE.

The CDR3, as DNA: TGCGCCAGCTCCCCGGAGGGACTAGCGGGTCATGAGCAGTTCTTC. It yields the protein CASSPEGLAGHEQFF. The chain employs TRBV5-1 and TRBJ2-1; TRBD2 aligns across 12 bases. The CDR3 is made up of 15 amino acids. Per germline, CDR1 SGHRS and CDR2 YFSETQ. Trimming at V came to 7 bases and at J to 8 bases, leaving 10 bases not matched to a gene.

This clonotype was counted only a few times. This chain joins TRBV28 and TRBJ1-2; no reliable D call. The CDR3 extends over 12 amino acids. Trimming removed 5 bases at V and 4 bases at J, with 8 bases between. Germline V CDR1 and CDR2: MDHEN, SYDVKM. The CDR3 DNA sequence: TGTGCCAGCAGTGCGGGTGGCTATGGCTACACCTTC. It codes for CASSAGGYGYTF.

This clonotype appeared many times. This chain connects TRBV3-1 to TRBJ2-1, with 12 bases aligning to TRBD2. Losses at the gene ends were 0 bases for V and 8 bases for J; bases not matched to a gene: 5. Germline values: CDR1 LGHDT, CDR2 YNNKEL (reference sequence). The CDR3 runs to 16 residues. CDR3 loop: CASSQDRLAGGDEQFF. As DNA, the CDR3 is TGTGCCAGCAGCCAAGATCGGCTAGCGGGAGGGGATGAGCAGTTCTTC.

This clonotype was found many times. The V and J genes are TRBV7-8 and TRBJ2-5, with 8 bases that match TRBD1. The CDR3 runs 16 residues. The germline gives CDR1 SGHVS, CDR2 FQNEAQ. The ends lost 2 bases at V and 4 bases at J; junction bases unmatched: 9. CDR3 in DNA: TGTGCCAGCAGCTTAATAACAGGGGGATTGGGAGAGACCCAGTACTTC. It encodes CASSLITGGLGETQYF.

This clonotype was counted many times. The chain has TRBV20-1 and TRBJ2-3; TRBD2 matches 8 bases. The CDR3 length is 14 residues. V lost 3 bases and J lost 2; bases outside the gene matches: 4. Germline V gene data show CDR1 as DFQATT and CDR2 as SNEGSKA (reference sequence). CDR3 sequence (DNA): TGCAGTGCTAGCGGACTAGCAGTCACAGATACGCAGTATTTT. Residues: CSASGLAVTDTQYF.

This clonotype was seen at least ten times. V and J are TRBV2 and TRBJ2-2; perhaps TRBD2 as D (6 bases). Trimming stripped 7 bases from V and 5 bases from J, with 17 bases between. Germline CDR1 and CDR2: SNHLY and FYNNEI. This CDR3 has 15 residues. The CDR3 DNA reads as TGTGCCAGCAAGGGGCGCGGGGTAAAGACCGGGGAGCTGTTTTTT. It is translated as CASKGRGVKTGELFF.

This clonotype was recorded many times. The DNA for the CDR3 is TGTGCCAGCAGCGAAGGACTAGCGGGAGGGTTAGATACGCAGTATTTT. The encoded protein is CASSEGLAGGLDTQYF. This sequence joins TRBV27 and TRBJ2-3; the match to TRBD2 covers 15 bases. This CDR3 is built from 16 residues. Germline V gene lookup returns CDR1 MNHEY and CDR2 SMNVEV (reference sequence). V trimming: 6 bases; J trimming: 5 bases; junction bases outside the gene matches: 6.

This clonotype was counted ten times or more. The chain links TRBV20-1 to TRBJ2-7; possibly TRBD1 for D (6 bases). The CDR3 extends over 16 amino acids. In germline, CDR1 is DFQATT, CDR2 SNEGSKA (reference sequence). V was clipped by 1 base and J by 0 bases, with 16 bases between them. Written as DNA, the CDR3 is TGCAGTGCTAGAGGTCCCGGGACACCGAGCTCCTACGAGCAGTACTTC. This codes for CSARGPGTPSSYEQYF.

The sample holds many counts of this clonotype. The rearrangement joins TRBV6-5 to TRBJ1-5; perhaps TRBD1 as D (5 bases). Germline V gene lookup returns CDR1 MNHEY and CDR2 SVGAGI. Trimming cost V 6 bases and J 0 bases, with 18 bases left between them. The CDR3 covers 17 residues. As DNA, the CDR3 is TGTGCCAGCAGCCGAACCCCCGGGACGGTTAGCAATCAGCCCCAGCATTTT. This translates into CASSRTPGTVSNQPQHF.

The gene calls are TRBV20-1 and TRBJ1-1; no reliable D call. CDR3 length: 13 amino acids. Germline CDR1 and CDR2: DFQATT and SNEGSKA (reference sequence). V was trimmed by 6 bases and J by 0 bases, leaving 11 bases between them. DNA of the CDR3: TGCAGTGCCAGTGGCCTGCTGAACACTGAAGCTTTCTTT. This translates into CSASGLLNTEAFF.

J is TRBJ1-2 and V is TRBV29-1, with D unclear. Trimming removed 2 bases from V and 2 bases from J, with 3 bases in between. Germline lookup yields CDR1 SQVTM and CDR2 ANQGSEA. This CDR3 comprises 11 residues. The CDR3 sequence: CSVELNYGYTF. DNA of the CDR3: TGCAGCGTTGAATTAAACTATGGCTACACCTTC. The complete variable domain, with remaining parts taken from reference TRBV29-1 and TRBJ1-2, reads SAVISQKPSRDICQRGTSLTIQCQVDSQVTMMFWYRQQPGQSLTLIATANQGSEATYESGFVIDKFPISRPNLTFSTLTVSNMSPEDSSIYLCSVELNYGYTFGSGTRLTVV.

The table lists this clonotype with many counts. The chain is built from TRBV6-5 and TRBJ2-2; D is ambiguous. V lost 5 bases and J lost 2, with 9 bases in between. The CDR3 loop spans 14 amino acids. Germline CDR1 and CDR2: MNHEY and SVGAGI. This CDR3 is CASSKGFNTGELFF. CDR3 coding DNA: TGTGCCAGCAGTAAGGGTTTTAACACCGGGGAGCTGTTTTTT.

This clonotype was picked up many times. The J gene is TRBJ2-2, the V gene TRBV7-9, with D hard to call. Germline V gene lookup returns CDR1 SEHNR and CDR2 FQNEAQ (reference sequence). V lost 4 bases to trimming and J lost 4 bases, with 10 bases between them. CDR3 length: 14 residues. Here the CDR3 reads CASSSVGSTGELFF. The CDR3 nucleotides are TGTGCCAGCAGCTCAGTAGGTAGCACCGGGGAGCTGTTTTTT.

This clonotype was detected many times. The V and J genes are TRBV19 and TRBJ2-2, with D maybe TRBD1 (6 bases). The V end was cut by 6 bases, the J end by 0 bases, with 11 bases between. CDR3 size: 15 residues. CDR1 is LNHDA, CDR2 SQIVND, per germline (reference sequence). CDR3 bases: TGTGCCAGTAGACTTCGACAGGCGAACACCGGGGAGCTGTTTTTT. As protein: CASRLRQANTGELFF.

This clonotype was counted at least ten times. The rearrangement uses TRBV5-1 and TRBJ2-3, with TRBD2 as a possible D gene (6 bases). Germline CDR1 SGHRS, CDR2 YFSETQ. With 2 bases removed from V and 0 bases from J, the gap between germline ends came to 10 bases. The CDR3 loop spans 15 amino acids. CDR3 sequence (DNA): TGCGCCAGCAGCTTTGCGGGGAGAAGCACAGATACGCAGTATTTT. Protein product: CASSFAGRSTDTQYF.

The chain employs TRBV7-2 and TRBJ2-7; 9 bases are shared with TRBD2. The CDR3 totals 14 residues. Germline CDR1 and CDR2: SGHTA and FQGNSA. The V gene end was trimmed by 5 bases and the J gene end by 4 bases; junction bases not matched to a gene: 6. The CDR3 bases are TGTGCCAGCAGCCCCAGAGCGGGGGGTTACGAGCAGTACTTC. This translates into CASSPRAGGYEQYF. Complete variable domain (other parts from reference TRBV7-2 and TRBJ2-7): GAGVSQSPSNKVTEKGKDVELRCDPISGHTALYWYRQSLGQGLEFLIYFQGNSAPDKSGLPSDRFSAERTGGSVSTLTIQRTQQEDSAVYLCASSPRAGGYEQYFGPGTRLTVT.

With respect to this clonotype: A read error may explain this, as a much larger clone is one base away. V usage is TRBV27 and J usage is TRBJ1-5, with a tentative D call TRBD1 (6 bases). Germline CDR1 and CDR2: MNHEY and SMNVEV (reference sequence). CDR3 length equals 13 residues. V dropped 8 bases and J dropped 6 bases, with 14 bases sitting between them. Written as DNA, the CDR3 is TGTGCCAGCGGCCGGGACATGGTTCAGCCCCAGCATTTT. Protein sequence: CASGRDMVQPQHF.

The genes are TRBV7-9 and TRBJ2-1, with 7 bases fitting TRBD2. CDR3 size: 14 residues. Per germline, CDR1 SEHNR and CDR2 FQNEAQ (reference sequence). Trimming cost V 8 bases and J 4 bases; bases outside gene matches: 8. DNA of the CDR3: TGTGCCAGCCGTCGTGGCGGGAGTTACAATGAGCAGTTCTTC. Amino acid sequence: CASRRGGSYNEQFF.

The chain joins TRBV6-1 to TRBJ2-2; a possible D gene is TRBD2 (5 bases). The V end was cut by 0 bases, the J end by 5 bases, with 16 bases between. This CDR3 spans 17 amino acids. Germline V CDR1 and CDR2: MNHNS, SASEGT. The CDR3 coding sequence is TGTGCCAGCAGTGAAGCGCTGGGCCCTCGAGGGACCGGGGAGCTGTTTTTT. Encoded protein: CASSEALGPRGTGELFF.